These 21 T cell receptor beta chains were sequenced from one sample in a study of shared clonotypes between healthy human individuals. Clones were sequenced by immunoSEQ multiplex PCR, and TCRdb holds only the in-frame ones, with some missing. The data show 950,000 to 1,100,000 clones, with under 80% seen just once and 1.4% held by the top ten. Source material: memory CD4+ T cells sorted from blood. Subset described: CD45RA-negative fraction. These receptors all stem from a young man in good health.

The V and J genes are TRBV7-2 and TRBJ2-7, with 12 bases aligning to TRBD1. The germline gives CDR1 SGHTA, CDR2 FQGNSA. This CDR3 contains 16 residues. The V and J ends lost 3 bases and 12 bases, in that order; junction bases with no gene match: 15. CDR3 in DNA: TGTGCCAGCAGCTTGAGTTGGGCGGGACAGGGGGCGCGTCCGTACTTC. This codes for CASSLSWAGQGARPYF. Full variable domain (rest looked up from reference TRBV7-2 and TRBJ2-7): GAGVSQSPSNKVTEKGKDVELRCDPISGHTALYWYRQSLGQGLEFLIYFQGNSAPDKSGLPSDRFSAERTGGSVSTLTIQRTQQEDSAVYLCASSLSWAGQGARPYFGPGTRLTVT.

The sample holds a few counts of this clone. The chain joins TRBV6-1 to TRBJ1-2; TRBD1 agrees at 8 bases. The CDR3 runs 13 residues. The V segment lost 6 bases and the J segment 3 bases; nucleotides outside the gene matches: 3. The germline V gene has CDR1 MNHNS and CDR2 SASEGT. Written as DNA, the CDR3 is TGTGCCAGCAGGGGACAGGCCTACTATGGCTACACCTTC. Translation gives CASRGQAYYGYTF.

The chain carries TRBV28 and TRBJ2-7; no clear D gene. CDR1 and CDR2 (germline): MDHEN, SYDVKM. V lost 10 bases and J 0 bases, leaving 10 bases between the germline ends. The CDR3 has 12 residues. The CDR3 reads CAIGRSSYEQYF. Here the CDR3 DNA reads TGTGCCATCGGACGCAGCTCCTACGAGCAGTACTTC.

This clone was observed a handful of times. This may be a read error: a much more frequent sequence differs by one nucleotide. The CDR3 sequence: CASSLWGNTEAFF. As DNA, the CDR3 is TGTGCCAGCAGCTTGTGGGGGAACACTGAAGCTTTCTTT. The J gene is TRBJ1-1, the V gene TRBV7-9; D not resolved. The CDR3 is 13 residues long. Trimming took 3 bases from V and 1 from J, leaving 6 bases between them. CDR1 is SEHNR and CDR2 is FQNEAQ in the germline V gene (reference sequence).

This clone was counted between two and nine times. This chain connects TRBV30 to TRBJ2-2, with TRBD1 identical over 7 bases. The CDR3 contains 13 residues. The V and J ends lost 3 bases and 5 bases, in that order; junction bases with no gene match: 3. The germline CDR1 and CDR2 sequences are GTSNPN and SVGIG (reference sequence). The CDR3 nucleotides are TGTGCCTGGAGGGCCAGGGGGACCGGGGAGCTGTTTTTT. Its protein product is CAWRARGTGELFF.

The chain couples TRBV5-5 to TRBJ2-3; 7 nucleotides align to TRBD2. The CDR3 has 15 residues. V lost 1 base, J lost 4 bases, and 6 bases stayed unmatched. Germline CDR1 is SGHKS and CDR2 is YYEKEE (reference sequence). CDR3 protein: CASSLLASGSDTQYF. The CDR3 DNA sequence: TGTGCCAGCAGCTTGCTCGCTAGCGGATCAGATACGCAGTATTTT.

This chain joins TRBV27 and TRBJ1-2; TRBD1 matches at 8 bases. Per germline, CDR1 MNHEY and CDR2 SMNVEV (reference sequence). This CDR3 has 14 residues. V was clipped by 4 bases and J by 5 bases; unmatched bases: 6. The chain's CDR3 is CASSSATGVYGYTF. CDR3 DNA: TGTGCCAGCAGTTCGGCGACAGGGGTTTATGGCTACACCTTC.

The chain links TRBV6-5 to TRBJ2-6; D possibly corresponds to TRBD1 (5 bases). Deletions cut 0 bases from V and 9 bases from J, with 9 bases between. The CDR3 contains 14 residues. Looked up from germline, CDR1 is MNHEY and CDR2 is SVGAGI. CDR3 coding DNA: TGTGCCAGCAGTTACTCGAGACAGCTCAACGTCCTGACTTTC. It codes for CASSYSRQLNVLTF.

The table lists this clone with a count of one. The V call is TRBV6-1, the J call TRBJ1-2; unclear D gene. V gave up 8 bases and J gave up 8 bases, with 24 bases separating them. Germline loops: CDR1 MNHNS, CDR2 SASEGT. This CDR3 has 15 amino acids. CDR3 sequence reads: CASPSLPQTGGGYTF. As DNA, the CDR3 is TGTGCCAGCCCAAGTCTCCCCCAGACGGGAGGAGGCTACACCTTC.

The DNA of the CDR3 is TGTGCCAGCAGTTCGGGGGCGACGACAGATACGCAGTATTTT. Amino acid sequence: CASSSGATTDTQYF. The chain is built from TRBV28 and TRBJ2-3; either TRBD1 or TRBD2 may fit D (6 bases each). Trimming took off 4 bases at V and 3 bases at J, with 11 bases between the two ends. CDR1 and CDR2 from the germline V gene are MDHEN and SYDVKM. The CDR3 extends over 14 amino acids. Supplemented by reference TRBV28 and TRBJ2-3, the full variable domain reads DVKVTQSSRYLVKRTGEKVFLECVQDMDHENMFWYRQDPGLGLRLIYFSYDVKMKEKGDIPEGYSVSREKKERFSLILESASTNQTSMYLCASSSGATTDTQYFGPGTRLTVL.

This clone was recorded a few times. A junction boundary mismatches the germline segment, possibly from a read error. V is TRBV7-7 and J is TRBJ2-1; TRBD2 agrees at 9 bases. The CDR3 sequence is 13 residues long. The V gene's germline CDR1 is SSHAT and CDR2 FNYEAQ (reference sequence). CDR3 region: CASSQGLAGEQFF. CDR3 nucleotide sequence: TGTGCTAGCAGCCAGGGGCTAGCGGGAGAGCAGTTCTTC.

About this clone: A far larger clone lies a single base away; this is likely a read error. The gene calls are TRBV6-4 and TRBJ1-6; no clear D gene. V was cut by 3 bases and J by 9 bases, with 15 bases left in between. The CDR3 has 15 amino acids. Germline V gene data show CDR1 as MRHNA and CDR2 as SNTAGT. The DNA of the CDR3 is TGTGCCAGCAGTGAGCTGAGCGGAGGGAGTTCACCCCTCCACTTT. It specifies CASSELSGGSSPLHF.

J is TRBJ1-5 and V is TRBV10-3; D is perhaps TRBD1 (5 bases). The germline V gene encodes CDR1 ENHRY and CDR2 SYGVKD. The CDR3 extends over 13 amino acids. V lost 4 bases and J lost 11, with 15 bases in between. The CDR3 loop is CAISVSGGGSQHF. In DNA form, the CDR3 reads TGTGCCATCAGTGTCTCCGGGGGGGGGTCCCAGCATTTT.

A single count supports this clone. Its ends do not fully match the called genes, so a read error is possible. The V call is TRBV9, the J call TRBJ2-7; 9 nucleotides line up with TRBD1. CDR3 length: 14 residues. Germline loops: CDR1 SGDLS, CDR2 YYNGEE. CDR3 in amino acids: CASSVGTGYYEQYF. The CDR3 DNA reads as TGTGCAAGCAGCGTAGGGACAGGGTACTACGAGCAGTACTTC. Full variable domain (remainder filled in from reference TRBV9 and TRBJ2-7): DSGVTQTPKHLITATGQRVTLRCSPRSGDLSVYWYQQSLDQGLQFLIQYYNGEERAKGNILERFSAQQFPDLHSELNLSSLELGDSALYFCASSVGTGYYEQYFGPGTRLTVT.

The rearrangement links TRBV6-1 to TRBJ2-5; D gene uncertain. The J call is uncertain, as TRBJ2-7 better fits the DNA end. Germline CDR1 and CDR2: MNHNS and SASEGT. This CDR3 is 11 amino acids long. The CDR3 sequence is CASSERTEQYF. In DNA, the CDR3 is TGTGCCAGCAGTGAAAGGACCGAGCAGTACTTC.

The chain recombines TRBV5-6 with TRBJ2-3; the D gene is possibly TRBD2 (6 bases). The CDR3 contains 15 residues. Between the trimmed V and J ends, which lost 3 bases and 0 bases, there was a span of 11 bases. Germline loops: CDR1 SGHDT, CDR2 YYEEEE. Written as DNA, the CDR3 is TGTGCCAGCAGCTGGTACGGGGGAAGCACAGATACGCAGTATTTT. Translated, it gives CASSWYGGSTDTQYF.

J is TRBJ1-2 and V is TRBV28; 9 positions agree with TRBD1. The CDR3 length is 14 residues. CDR1 and CDR2 (germline): MDHEN, SYDVKM. V lost 6 bases to trimming and J lost 7 bases; unmatched junction nucleotides: 9. This CDR3 is CASSYWSGQGGYTF. In nucleotides, the CDR3 is TGTGCCAGCAGCTACTGGTCGGGACAGGGTGGCTACACCTTC.

V usage is TRBV7-6 and J usage is TRBJ2-3, with TRBD2 matching over 10 bases. V lost 4 bases, J lost 5 bases, and 9 bases stayed unmatched. Germline assignment: CDR1 SGHVS and CDR2 FNYEAQ. This CDR3 contains 16 residues. The CDR3 nucleotides read TGTGCCAGCAGCTCGGGACTAGCGAGCCAAAGAGATACGCAGTATTTT. Translated: CASSSGLASQRDTQYF. The variable domain in full, completed from reference TRBV7-6 and TRBJ2-3, reads GAGVSQSPRYKVTKRGQDVALRCDPISGHVSLYWYRQALGQGPEFLTYFNYEAQQDKSGLPNDRFSAERPEGSISTLTIQRTEQRDSAMYRCASSSGLASQRDTQYFGPGTRLTVL.

Points on this clone: Other nucleotide sequences in the sample specify the same CDR3. The chain recombines TRBV18 with TRBJ2-7; no definite D call. CDR3 size: 14 residues. V was shortened by 1 base and J by 1 base, with 8 bases between the two germline ends. CDR1 KGHSH and CDR2 LQKENI come from the germline V gene. Here the CDR3 DNA reads TGTGCCAGCTCACCACTTGACGGGTCCTACGAGCAGTACTTC. Encoded protein: CASSPLDGSYEQYF. The complete variable domain, with remaining parts taken from reference TRBV18 and TRBJ2-7, reads NAGVMQNPRHLVRRRGQEARLRCSPMKGHSHVYWYRQLPEEGLKFMVYLQKENIIDESGMPKERFSAEFPKEGPSILRIQQVVRGDSAAYFCASSPLDGSYEQYFGPGTRLTVT.

The chain recombines TRBV28 with TRBJ1-5; D gene uncertain. The CDR3 length is 13 residues. The germline V gene has CDR1 MDHEN and CDR2 SYDVKM. Trimming left V 5 bases short and J 6 bases short, with 11 bases between. CDR3 residues: CASSQNWGQPQHF. The CDR3 DNA reads as TGTGCCAGCAGTCAGAATTGGGGTCAGCCCCAGCATTTT.

The chain joins TRBV9 to TRBJ2-5; D may be TRBD1 or TRBD2 (5 bases each). The V and J ends lost 3 bases and 1 base respectively, with 13 bases between them. The CDR3 runs to 15 residues. CDR1 and CDR2 (germline): SGDLS, YYNGEE. CDR3 in amino acids: CASSGGWRFQETQYF. The DNA for the CDR3 is TGTGCCAGCAGCGGGGGGTGGAGATTCCAAGAGACCCAGTACTTC. The variable domain in full, completed from reference TRBV9 and TRBJ2-5, reads DSGVTQTPKHLITATGQRVTLRCSPRSGDLSVYWYQQSLDQGLQFLIQYYNGEERAKGNILERFSAQQFPDLHSELNLSSLELGDSALYFCASSGGWRFQETQYFGPGTRLLVL.